These 7 T cell receptor beta chains were sequenced from one sample in a study of T cell responses to AZD1222 COVID-19 vaccine. The repertoire was sequenced with immunoSEQ multiplex PCR; TCRdb's copy has only in-frame clones and lacks some. The sample lists about 130,000 clones, 87% occurring once. The sequencing used peripheral blood, collected on day 0 of AZD1222 vaccination. Receptor source: an adult in good health.

V gene TRBV9 combines with J gene TRBJ1-4, with 9 bases lining up with TRBD1. V lost 4 bases, J lost 0 bases, and 13 bases stayed unmatched. Germline V gene lookup returns CDR1 SGDLS and CDR2 YYNGEE. The CDR3 extends over 19 amino acids. CDR3 residues: CASSRRTGESLATNEKLFF. CDR3 DNA sequence: TGTGCCAGCAGCAGAAGGACAGGGGAATCCCTTGCAACTAATGAAAAACTGTTTTTT. Drawing the rest from reference TRBV9 and TRBJ1-4, the complete variable domain is DSGVTQTPKHLITATGQRVTLRCSPRSGDLSVYWYQQSLDQGLQFLIQYYNGEERAKGNILERFSAQQFPDLHSELNLSSLELGDSALYFCASSRRTGESLATNEKLFFGSGTQLSVL.

V is TRBV7-6 and J is TRBJ1-6; weak D call: TRBD1 (5 bases). The V end was cut by 3 bases, the J end by 4 bases, with 10 bases between. The germline gives CDR1 SGHVS, CDR2 FNYEAQ. The CDR3 runs 15 residues. CDR3 sequence (DNA): TGTGCCAGCAGCTTTGGGACGGCTTATAATTCACCCCTCCACTTT. Residues: CASSFGTAYNSPLHF.

The chain uses TRBV10-3 and TRBJ1-1, with a weak D call TRBD1 (5 bases). The CDR3 spans 12 residues. CDR1 is ENHRY and CDR2 is SYGVKD in the germline V gene. CDR3: CAVMRGDTEAFF. The CDR3 bases are TGTGCTGTCATGCGGGGGGACACTGAAGCTTTCTTT.

The chain carries TRBV5-1 and TRBJ1-1; D remains unclear. Trimming cost V 8 bases and J 0 bases, with 8 bases left between them. The CDR3 extends over 12 amino acids. The germline V gene has CDR1 SGHRS and CDR2 YFSETQ. The CDR3 DNA reads TGCGCCAGGGGGATGATGAACACTGAAGCTTTCTTT. Its protein product is CARGMMNTEAFF.

V usage is TRBV7-9 and J usage is TRBJ2-7, with a tentative D call TRBD2 (6 bases). The CDR3 has 13 residues. V lost 3 bases and J lost 3, with 9 bases in between. Germline V gives CDR1 SEHNR, CDR2 FQNEAQ (reference sequence). In nucleotides, the CDR3 is TGTGCCAGCAGCTTGGAGGGTATCTACGAGCAGTACTTC. Amino acids: CASSLEGIYEQYF.

In its sample, this clone was seen once. This rearrangement joins TRBV5-1 to TRBJ1-1, with D hard to call. Germline V gene lookup returns CDR1 SGHRS and CDR2 YFSETQ. The CDR3 contains 15 residues. The V end lost 0 bases, the J end lost 4 bases, and 13 bases lay between the germline ends. CDR3 sequence reads: CASSLVWGVGTEAFF. The DNA of the CDR3 is TGCGCCAGCAGCTTGGTGTGGGGAGTGGGCACTGAAGCTTTCTTT.

This clone was seen only a few times. The V and J genes are TRBV5-1 and TRBJ1-1; D is possibly TRBD1 (5 bases). Germline assignment: CDR1 SGHRS and CDR2 YFSETQ. Trimming cost V 2 bases and J 7 bases, with 15 bases left between them. This CDR3 has 14 amino acids. The DNA for the CDR3 is TGCGCCAGCAGCTTACGGGGCCCGGGGGATGAAGCTTTCTTT. This sequence encodes CASSLRGPGDEAFF.